Below, 12 T cell receptor beta chains from the same sample are listed, as sequenced in a study of response to subunit inactivated influenza vaccine. TCRdb fed the RT-PCR reads into MiXCR, producing one record per CDR3 protein. The data hold more than 600,000 distinct CDR3 sequences, with approximately 18% observed a single time. The sequencing used PBMCs from blood, collected about 5 days after vaccination. The receptors shown here come from a man in his fifties who received an inactivated influenza vaccine.

J is TRBJ2-3 and V is TRBV7-2; 9 positions match TRBD2. This CDR3 comprises 16 residues. With 5 bases clipped from V and 4 bases from J, the junction kept 10 bases outside the gene matches. CDR1 SGHTA and CDR2 FQGNSA come from the germline V gene. The CDR3 reads CASSTASGMVADTQYF. The CDR3 bases are TGTGCCAGCAGCACAGCTAGCGGGATGGTCGCAGATACGCAGTATTTT.

V is TRBV12-3 or TRBV12-4 and J is TRBJ2-3; D call uncertain. Between the trimmed V and J ends, which lost 6 bases and 3 bases, there was a span of 16 bases. CDR3 size: 15 residues. The CDR3 here is CASRNRRKITDTQYF. As DNA, the CDR3 is TGTGCCAGCAGGAACCGACGCAAAATAACAGATACGCAGTATTTT.

The V and J genes are TRBV11-2 and TRBJ2-1, with D possibly being TRBD1 or TRBD2 (5 bases each). Germline assignment: CDR1 SGHAT and CDR2 FQNNGV. This CDR3 is built from 15 residues. With 4 bases removed from V and 3 bases from J, the gap between germline ends came to 13 bases. For the CDR3, the DNA is TGTGCCAGCAGCTCCCTGACGGGGCTCTACAATGAGCAGTTCTTC. Translated, it gives CASSSLTGLYNEQFF.

V and J are TRBV20-1 and TRBJ2-1; D call uncertain. Per germline, CDR1 DFQATT and CDR2 SNEGSKA (reference sequence). V dropped 5 bases and J dropped 6 bases, with 11 bases sitting between them. This CDR3 has 12 amino acids. CDR3 in DNA: TGCAGTGCTTTAACACGATTCAATGAGCAGTTCTTC. Its protein product is CSALTRFNEQFF.

This clonotype was counted only a few times. The chain uses TRBV7-2 and TRBJ2-1; maybe TRBD1 (5 bases). Trimming left V 1 base short and J 3 bases short, with 13 bases between. Germline-derived CDR1 and CDR2 are SGHTA and FQGNSA. The CDR3 extends over 16 amino acids. CDR3 coding DNA: TGTGCCAGCAGCTTAGAGGCTGGGGCCGGCTACAATGAGCAGTTCTTC. Its protein is CASSLEAGAGYNEQFF.

A single count supports this clonotype. A junction end diverges from the germline sequence, so it may reflect a read error. The chain's CDR3 is CSVGRGGNTEAIF. In nucleotides, the CDR3 is TGCAGCGTTGGGAGAGGAGGGAACACTGAAGCTATCTTT. The chain combines TRBV29-1 with TRBJ1-1, with no clear D. Germline CDR1 SQVTM, CDR2 ANQGSEA. The CDR3 loop spans 13 amino acids.

The chain combines TRBV30 with TRBJ2-5; unclear D gene. The CDR3 sequence is 13 residues long. Between the trimmed V and J ends, which lost 2 bases and 2 bases, there was a span of 9 bases. Germline values: CDR1 GTSNPN, CDR2 SVGIG (reference sequence). The CDR3 nucleotides read TGTGCCTGGAGTCTAGGAGTACAAGAGACCCAGTACTTC. It translates to CAWSLGVQETQYF.

This clonotype was found a few times. V gene TRBV6-1 combines with J gene TRBJ2-7, with no clear D. The V gene lost 6 bases and the J gene lost 2 bases, with 14 bases spanning the gap. This CDR3 spans 14 amino acids. From germline, CDR1 is MNHNS and CDR2 SASEGT. The CDR3 bases are TGTGCCAGCAGCCACAGTTCGGCGGCCTACGAGCAGTACTTC. Translation: CASSHSSAAYEQYF.

The chain employs TRBV7-9 and TRBJ2-7; maybe TRBD2 (6 bases). V dropped 7 bases and J dropped 6 bases, with 22 bases sitting between them. This CDR3 contains 15 residues. Germline V lookup: CDR1 SEHNR, CDR2 FQNEAQ (reference sequence). The CDR3 DNA is TGTGCCAGCACGCAAGGAGGGCAGGGCCTTAGCGAGCAGTACTTC. Translating gives CASTQGGQGLSEQYF.

As to this clonotype: One junction end does not reproduce the germline sequence, and a read error may be involved. The chain recombines TRBV5-4 with TRBJ1-1; D possibly corresponds to TRBD1 (6 bases). From germline, CDR1 is SGHNT and CDR2 YYREEE (reference sequence). The CDR3 is 13 amino acids. DNA for the CDR3: TGTACCAGCAGCTTGGAGGGGGACACTGAAGCTTTCTTT. This encodes CTSSLEGDTEAFF.

V is TRBV5-1 and J is TRBJ2-1, with D uncertain. Per the germline V gene, CDR1 is SGHRS and CDR2 is YFSETQ. Trimming stripped 0 bases from V and 7 bases from J, with 14 bases between. The CDR3 runs 15 residues. CDR3 nucleotides: TGCGCCAGCAGCTTGGGGAGCGCGACTGGGAATGAGCAGTTCTTC. Protein: CASSLGSATGNEQFF.

The J gene is TRBJ1-1, the V gene TRBV5-1; D not certain. The CDR3 totals 12 residues. Germline CDR1 reads SGHRS; CDR2 reads YFSETQ. V lost 0 bases to trimming and J lost 8 bases, with 8 bases between them. The CDR3 spells CASSLGTREAFF. The CDR3 DNA is TGCGCCAGCAGCTTGGGAACCAGGGAAGCTTTCTTT.